This TCR beta chain was retrieved from a study of T-cell memory formation after mild COVID-19 (dated by TCRdb to about 2021). For the wider study: Most TCR sequence clusters were specific to one of the two donors. The cohort was made up of two young adult volunteers, one female and one male, who were previously healthy. Longitudinal TCRalpha and TCRbeta repertoire sequencing tracked T-cell clones expanding and contracting after mild COVID-19 in a couple of donors. The research as a whole found: The study covered only two mild cases, and larger cohorts including severe cases with pre-infection samples were considered necessary. SARS-CoV-2 specificity of the second-wave clones peaking on day 37 was not confirmed. Some responding clones were found in pre-infection memory, which suggests that pre-existing cross-reactive memory T cells took part in the SARS-CoV-2 response. Contracting CD4+ clones turned up mainly in the CM and EM memory subsets, whereas EMRA was where CD8+ clones were enriched. From day 15 to 85, contracting clones showed balanced CD4/CD8 phenotypes, whereas a second wave of clones that expanded from day 15 to 37 leaned towards CD4+.

Sequencing was performed on an Illumina NovaSeq 6000. TCRalpha and TCRbeta cDNA libraries were constructed by 5'RACE with constant-segment primers, with sample barcodes and unique molecular identifiers being introduced. Trizol reagent was used to extract RNA from every sample. Libraries were amplified in two PCR steps, with a second sample barcode and Illumina TruSeq adapters added in the second step. The libraries were sequenced on an Illumina NovaSeq using 2 x 150 bp paired-end reads. In the source study's methods: With migec v1.2.7, reads were demultiplexed and then collapsed into UMI-guided consensus sequences. Using mixcr v2.1.11, the UMI consensuses were aligned to TRA and TRB V and J templates and assembled into clonotypes. Expanded or contracted clonotypes were those called significant by both edgeR and NoisET, with noise models trained on biological replicates. For edgeR calls, a false discovery rate-adjusted p below 0.01 and a log2 fold-change threshold of 1 were applied. As an exploratory analysis of dynamics, max-normalized trajectories of the 1000 most abundant clonotypes were examined with PCA combined with hierarchical clustering. The CD4 or CD8 phenotype of responding clones was assigned using the separately sequenced CD4+ and CD8+ repertoires. TCRdb reran the public reads through fastp at Q25 and MiXCR, keeping productive beta chains. For every CDR3 protein sequence, its rows merge into one entry that carries the most common genes and DNA. The V and J calls follow TCRdb's processing rather than the paper's. The sample profile shows some 350,000 distinct CDR3 sequences; 10% to 15% of them were found once. About 20% of the sample lies in the top ten.

In its sample, this clonotype was seen many times. Its antigen remains undetermined. Per-base quality was not reported, and no clone a single base away is much larger than it. Ficoll-Paque density gradient centrifugation was the method used to isolate PBMCs. Counted from cysteine to phenylalanine, this CDR3 has 14 amino acids. Here the CDR3 DNA is all that survives: 42 bases in frame from base 1. The junction carries 11 bases between V and J, which are trimmed by 2 bases and 4 bases respectively. From the germline V gene, CDR1 is SGHDT and CDR2 is YYEEEE. Sequencing was carried out using PBMCs or a T cell subset sorted from them (not recorded which). The clonotype comes from a young man who had mild COVID-19 (a few samples of this study predate the infection). The sample titles of this study are shuffled in the database, so cell type and time point are left out; the donor was told from shared clones. The chain is encoded by TRBV5-6 joined to TRBJ2-3, with TRBD2 tentatively as D gene (5 bases match). For the CDR3, the sequence is CASSFGGGPDTQYF. The DNA sequence follows: TGTGCCAGCAGCTTTGGAGGCGGTCCAGATACGCAGTATTTT.